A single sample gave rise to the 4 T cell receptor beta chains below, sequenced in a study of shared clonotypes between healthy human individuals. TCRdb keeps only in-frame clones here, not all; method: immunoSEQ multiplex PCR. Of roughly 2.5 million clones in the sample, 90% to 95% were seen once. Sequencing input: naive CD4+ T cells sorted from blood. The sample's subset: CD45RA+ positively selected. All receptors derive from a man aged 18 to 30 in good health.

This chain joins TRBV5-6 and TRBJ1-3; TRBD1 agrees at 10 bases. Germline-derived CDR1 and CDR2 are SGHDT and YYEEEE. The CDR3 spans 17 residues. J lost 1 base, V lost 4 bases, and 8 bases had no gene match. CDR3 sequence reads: CASSPGTGAKSGNTIYF. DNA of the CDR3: TGTGCCAGCAGCCCAGGGACAGGGGCCAAATCTGGAAACACCATATATTTT.

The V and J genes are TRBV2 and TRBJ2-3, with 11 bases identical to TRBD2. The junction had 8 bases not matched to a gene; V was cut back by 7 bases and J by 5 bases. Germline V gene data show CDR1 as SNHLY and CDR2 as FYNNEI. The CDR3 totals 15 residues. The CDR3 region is CASKGLAGGGDTQYF. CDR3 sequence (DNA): TGTGCCAGCAAAGGTCTAGCGGGGGGAGGAGATACGCAGTATTTT.

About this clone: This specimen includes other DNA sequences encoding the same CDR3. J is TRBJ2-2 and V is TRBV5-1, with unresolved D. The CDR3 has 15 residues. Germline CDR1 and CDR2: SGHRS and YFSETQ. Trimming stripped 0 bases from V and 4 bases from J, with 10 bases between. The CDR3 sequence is CASSLGGAATGELFF. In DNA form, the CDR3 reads TGCGCCAGCAGCTTGGGGGGTGCGGCCACCGGGGAGCTGTTTTTT.

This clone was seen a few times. In DNA, the CDR3 is TGTGCCATCAGTGAGGCGCTACAGAGCATGAACACTGAAGCTTTCTTT. This translates into CAISEALQSMNTEAFF. The J gene is TRBJ1-1, the V gene TRBV10-3, with D unresolved. Germline V gives CDR1 ENHRY, CDR2 SYGVKD. The V and J ends lost 2 bases and 0 bases respectively, with 13 bases between them. The CDR3 has 16 residues.